These 21 T cell receptor beta chains share one sample of origin, sequenced in a study of blood T cell repertoires in COVID-19. Sequenced by immunoSEQ multiplex PCR; TCRdb stores in-frame clones only, minus some. The repertoire holds around 250,000 clones, with about 90% as singletons. Sequenced input: PBMCs or T cells enriched from blood (not recorded which). These receptors were obtained from a human donor in a cohort exposed to, infected with or recovered from COVID-19 (not recorded which). The donor label of this sample is uncertain.

This chain uses TRBV19 with TRBJ1-2; no definite D call. V was cut by 5 bases and J by 2 bases, with 18 bases left in between. There are 16 residues in the CDR3. Germline V lookup: CDR1 LNHDA, CDR2 SQIVND (reference sequence). Here the CDR3 DNA reads TGTGCCAGTAGTCCAAGGGTGGCGGGAGAAAACTATGGCTACACCTTC. Translation gives CASSPRVAGENYGYTF.

As to this clone: Other DNA sequences in this specimen translate into the identical CDR3. V usage is TRBV6-1 and J usage is TRBJ1-5; D call uncertain. V dropped 1 base and J dropped 7 bases, with 8 bases sitting between them. Germline V gives CDR1 MNHNS, CDR2 SASEGT. This CDR3 comprises 13 residues. CDR3 loop: CASSEGLGQPQHF. In DNA form, the CDR3 reads TGTGCCAGCAGTGAAGGCCTCGGGCAGCCCCAGCATTTT.

The V call is TRBV4-3, the J call TRBJ2-7; D possibly corresponds to TRBD2 (6 bases). V was pared by 1 base and J by 3 bases, with 13 bases between. From germline, CDR1 is LGHNA and CDR2 YSLEER. The CDR3 totals 15 residues. CDR3 DNA: TGCGCCAGCAGCCAAGCTCCGAACGGGGGCTACGAGCAGTACTTC. Protein product: CASSQAPNGGYEQYF.

This chain joins TRBV27 and TRBJ1-1; TRBD1 is a possible D gene (5 bases). CDR3 size: 17 residues. Per germline, CDR1 MNHEY and CDR2 SMNVEV (reference sequence). V lost 2 bases and J 0 bases, leaving 16 bases between the germline ends. The chain's CDR3 is CASSLRFTGSMNTEAFF. In DNA, the CDR3 is TGTGCCAGCAGTTTAAGGTTCACAGGTTCTATGAACACTGAAGCTTTCTTT.

The CDR3 region is CASSLGLFYEQYF. CDR3 sequence (DNA): TGTGCCAGCAGCCTCGGACTGTTCTACGAGCAGTACTTC. The chain recombines TRBV11-1 with TRBJ2-7; D perhaps matches TRBD2 (5 bases). Trimming pared 5 bases from V and 3 bases from J, leaving 11 bases between. This CDR3 region has 13 residues. Germline V gives CDR1 SGHAT, CDR2 FQDESV (reference sequence).

The CDR3 region has the DNA TGTGCCAGCTCGGCCGCCCCCGTGAATTCACCCCTCCACTTT. This encodes CASSAAPVNSPLHF. The gene calls are TRBV18 and TRBJ1-6; D uncertain. Germline values: CDR1 KGHSH, CDR2 LQKENI. The CDR3 runs to 14 residues. Trimming took 6 bases from V and 7 from J, leaving 13 bases between them.

The rearrangement uses TRBV5-4 and TRBJ2-7; TRBD1 matches 9 bases. CDR1 is SGHNT, CDR2 YYREEE, per germline (reference sequence). The CDR3 totals 15 residues. After removal of 4 bases from V and 3 bases from J, the junction contained 8 bases not matched to a gene. This CDR3 is CASSPMGQGVYEQYF. CDR3 nucleotides: TGTGCCAGCAGCCCGATGGGACAGGGCGTCTACGAGCAGTACTTC.

The genes are TRBV18 and TRBJ2-1, with D possibly TRBD2 on 6 matching bases. The CDR3 runs 16 residues. Trimming stripped 4 bases from V and 5 bases from J, with 18 bases between. CDR1 and CDR2 from the germline V gene are KGHSH and LQKENI. CDR3 loop: CASSLPSSGFNNEQFF. CDR3 sequence (DNA): TGTGCCAGCTCACTCCCGTCAAGCGGGTTTAACAATGAGCAGTTCTTC.

This clone was seen a handful of times. V gene TRBV18 combines with J gene TRBJ2-1, with 8 bases lining up with TRBD1. V trimming: 3 bases; J trimming: 1 base; junction bases outside the gene matches: 5. CDR3 length: 16 amino acids. The germline CDR1 and CDR2 sequences are KGHSH and LQKENI. Here the CDR3 DNA reads TGTGCCAGCTCACCTCTCGGGACAGGATCCTACAATGAGCAGTTCTTC. This sequence encodes CASSPLGTGSYNEQFF.

The chain couples TRBV7-6 to TRBJ2-2, with TRBD2 matching over 13 bases. This CDR3 is 17 amino acids long. CDR1 and CDR2 (germline): SGHVS, FNYEAQ. V was clipped by 0 bases and J by 3 bases; unmatched bases: 1. CDR3 nucleotide sequence: TGTGCCAGCAGCTTAGCCGGACTAGCGGGGGACACCGGGGAGCTGTTTTTT. As protein: CASSLAGLAGDTGELFF.

This clone appeared a single time. The chain is built from TRBV18 and TRBJ2-5; 7 bases fit TRBD1. This CDR3 contains 13 residues. After removal of 8 bases from V and 5 bases from J, the junction contained 8 bases not matched to a gene. CDR1 and CDR2 (germline): KGHSH, LQKENI. The CDR3, as DNA: TGTGCCAGCACCGTGACAGGGTCGGAGACCCAGTACTTC. Its translation: CASTVTGSETQYF.

With regard to this clone: The same CDR3 arises from other DNA sequences in this sample as well. V usage is TRBV18 and J usage is TRBJ1-2; weak D call: TRBD1 (5 bases). This CDR3 is built from 13 residues. Trimming pared 2 bases from V and 3 bases from J, leaving 7 bases between. Germline values: CDR1 KGHSH, CDR2 LQKENI. The CDR3 here is CASSPDRDYGYTF. In DNA form, the CDR3 reads TGTGCCAGCTCACCAGACAGAGACTATGGCTACACCTTC.

This clone has more than one count but fewer than ten. The J gene is TRBJ1-4, the V gene TRBV4-3, with D perhaps matching TRBD1 (5 bases). Germline CDR1 is LGHNA and CDR2 is YSLEER. This CDR3 has 15 residues. V was shortened by 3 bases and J by 8 bases, with 16 bases between the two germline ends. CDR3: CASSQTKGFGEKLFF. CDR3 DNA: TGCGCCAGCAGCCAGACCAAGGGGTTCGGGGAAAAACTGTTTTTT.

The chain combines TRBV2 with TRBJ2-7; 9 nucleotides line up with TRBD2. With V trimmed by 4 bases and J by 5 bases, 9 bases remained unmatched. The germline gives CDR1 SNHLY, CDR2 FYNNEI. This CDR3 is 15 amino acids long. Here the CDR3 DNA reads TGTGCCAGCAGTGTTAGCGGGGGATATACCCACGAGCAGTACTTC. It codes for CASSVSGGYTHEQYF.

The chain couples TRBV12-5 to TRBJ1-1; 7 nucleotides line up with TRBD1. Germline values: CDR1 LGHNT, CDR2 FRNRAP. The junction had 1 base not matched to a gene; V was cut back by 3 bases and J by 0 bases. The CDR3 totals 14 residues. The chain's CDR3 is CASGFTGVNTEAFF. The CDR3 DNA reads TGTGCTAGTGGTTTCACAGGGGTGAACACTGAAGCTTTCTTT.

The chain uses TRBV10-3 and TRBJ2-3; D is possibly TRBD2 (6 bases). V was clipped by 0 bases and J by 6 bases, with 10 bases between them. Germline V lookup: CDR1 ENHRY, CDR2 SYGVKD. The CDR3 is 14 residues long. The CDR3 reads CAISESRGSDTQYF. CDR3 DNA: TGTGCCATCAGTGAGTCCCGGGGGAGCGATACGCAGTATTTT.

This clone has a single count. This chain connects TRBV6-5 to TRBJ2-1, with 8 bases fitting TRBD2. The V segment lost 8 bases and the J segment 0 bases; nucleotides outside the gene matches: 0. Germline CDR1 MNHEY, CDR2 SVGAGI. The CDR3 has 13 residues. The CDR3 is CASGTSSYNEQFF. Written as DNA, the CDR3 is TGTGCCAGCGGGACTAGCTCCTACAATGAGCAGTTCTTC.

The chain recombines TRBV6-5 with TRBJ1-1; TRBD1 matches at 12 bases. This CDR3 contains 12 residues. V dropped 10 bases and J dropped 5; count of bases not matched to a gene: 2. The germline gives CDR1 MNHEY, CDR2 SVGAGI. CDR3 sequence: CATGQGATEAFF. CDR3 sequence (DNA): TGTGCCACGGGACAGGGGGCTACTGAAGCTTTCTTT.

The genes are TRBV7-9 and TRBJ2-1; 10 bases are shared with TRBD2. The germline V gene encodes CDR1 SEHNR and CDR2 FQNEAQ (reference sequence). This CDR3 contains 16 residues. The V gene end was trimmed by 3 bases and the J gene end by 4 bases; junction bases not matched to a gene: 6. DNA for the CDR3: TGTGCCAGCAGCTTGTTGCTAGCGGGGGCTTACAATGAGCAGTTCTTC. It encodes CASSLLLAGAYNEQFF.

This rearrangement joins TRBV28 to TRBJ1-1, with D uncertain. CDR1 MDHEN and CDR2 SYDVKM come from the germline V gene. The CDR3 length is 13 residues. V was clipped by 7 bases and J by 2 bases, with 11 bases between them. The CDR3, as DNA: TGTGCCAGCATAGGACTACCCAACACTGAAGCTTTCTTT. Translating it yields CASIGLPNTEAFF.

The chain uses TRBV11-2 and TRBJ1-2; D not resolved. There are 15 residues in the CDR3. The V end lost 1 base, the J end lost 1 base, and 10 bases lay between the germline ends. Germline lookup yields CDR1 SGHAT and CDR2 FQNNGV. Here the CDR3 reads CASSLASSVNYGYTF. CDR3 DNA sequence: TGTGCCAGCAGCTTAGCGAGCAGCGTTAACTATGGCTACACCTTC.